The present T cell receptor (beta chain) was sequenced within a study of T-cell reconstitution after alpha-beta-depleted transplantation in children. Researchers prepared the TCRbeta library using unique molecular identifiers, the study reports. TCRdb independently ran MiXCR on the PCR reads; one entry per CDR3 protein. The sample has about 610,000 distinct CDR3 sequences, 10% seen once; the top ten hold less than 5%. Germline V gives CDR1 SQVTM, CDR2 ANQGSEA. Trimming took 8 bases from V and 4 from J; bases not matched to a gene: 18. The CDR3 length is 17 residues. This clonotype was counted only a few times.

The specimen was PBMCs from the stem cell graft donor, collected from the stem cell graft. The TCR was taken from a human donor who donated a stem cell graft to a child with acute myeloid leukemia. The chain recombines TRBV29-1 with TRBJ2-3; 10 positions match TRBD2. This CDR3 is CSFPWASGSWSADTQYF. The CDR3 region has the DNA TGCAGCTTCCCTTGGGCTAGCGGGAGTTGGAGTGCAGATACGCAGTATTTT.